Listed below are T cell receptor beta chains from one sample, sequenced in a study of cytomegalovirus exposure and HLA in healthy donors. Clones were sequenced by immunoSEQ multiplex PCR, and TCRdb holds only the in-frame ones, with some missing. The table lists fewer than 150,000 clones, around 80% of them singletons. Sequenced sample: PBMCs. These receptor sequences come from a man under 40 in good health and CMV-seronegative. The CDR3 runs from the conserved cysteine through the conserved F or W. The order of the fields is J gene, D gene, clone size, V gene, CDR3 DNA, CDR3 protein. A D gene is named only where the DNA matches it firmly. Expanded clones are given a class, and other clones once, few, many or no size at all.

TRBJ2-7 | TRBD2 | - | TRBV11-2 | TGTGCCAGCAGCCTCGGGACTAGCCAAGACTACGAGCAGTACTTC | CASSLGTSQDYEQYF
TRBJ2-3 | - | - | TRBV5-4 | TGTGCCAGCAGCATAGACTCGATTCGCACAGATACGCAGTATTTT | CASSIDSIRTDTQYF
TRBJ1-5 | - | - | TRBV7-9 | TGTGCCAGCAGCTTAGGGGCATATCAGCCCCAGCATTTT | CASSLGAYQPQHF
TRBJ2-3 | TRBD1 | - | TRBV6-6 | TGTGCCAGCAGTCGCCCCCAGGGGGTAACAGATACGCAGTATTTT | CASSRPQGVTDTQYF
TRBJ1-5 | - | - | TRBV2 | TGTGCCAGCAGTCTCTACTGGGGGGGAGACCAGCCCCAGCATTTT | CASSLYWGGDQPQHF
TRBJ2-1 | TRBD2 | - | TRBV19 | TGTGCCAGTAGACTAGCGGGGCCACACAATGAGCAGTTCTTC | CASRLAGPHNEQFF
TRBJ2-2 | - | - | TRBV2 | TGTGCCAGCAGTGAATCACCCGGGACAATAGGCGCCGGGGAGCTGTTTTTT | CASSESPGTIGAGELFF
TRBJ1-5 | - | few | TRBV5-6 | TGTGCCAGCAGCTGGCAGGGGATGGGCAATCAGCCCCAGCATTTT | CASSWQGMGNQPQHF
TRBJ1-5 | - | - | TRBV28 | TGTGCCAGCAGTTTATTTGCCGGGGGTGGCAATCAGCCCCAGCATTTT | CASSLFAGGGNQPQHF
TRBJ1-2 | - | once | TRBV6-5 | TGTGCCAGCAGCTCACAGGGAGGGGGTCGTGGCTACCCCTTC | CASSSQGGGRGYPF
TRBJ2-7 | - | - | TRBV6-1 | TGTGCCACCGTGACTCGCCCGGAGAACGAGCAGTACTTC | CATVTRPENEQYF
TRBJ2-5 | - | - | TRBV7-9 | TGTGCCAGCAGCTTAGGGAGGACAGCACAAGAGACCCAGTACTTC | CASSLGRTAQETQYF
TRBJ2-7 | TRBD2 | - | TRBV5-4 | TGTGCCAGCAGTCCCGCGGGCCTAGCGGGAGGAGGTAACGAGCAGTACTTC | CASSPAGLAGGGNEQYF
TRBJ2-2 | - | - | TRBV12-5 | TGTGCTAGTGGTTTACTCGGGGGTCGCACCGGGGAGCTGTTTTTT | CASGLLGGRTGELFF
TRBJ2-3 | TRBD1 | - | TRBV7-6 | TGTGCCAGCAGCTTAGCCCCAGGGGGCGCTTCTGTAAATACAGATACGCAGTATTTT | CASSLAPGGASVNTDTQYF
TRBJ2-7 | - | once | TRBV7-2 | TGTGCCAGCAGCTTCTATGGTCGTCGCTTAAACCCTTACGAGCAGTACTTC | CASSFYGRRLNPYEQYF
TRBJ2-7 | - | - | TRBV19 | TGTGCCAGTAGTATTCACGGGGGCTACGAGCAGTACTTC | CASSIHGGYEQYF
TRBJ1-1 | - | - | TRBV18 | TGTGCCAGCTCACCCTCCCGGGGAGGGACTGAAGCTTTCTTT | CASSPSRGGTEAFF
TRBJ2-5 | - | - | TRBV6-1 | TGTGCCAGCAGTTTAGACAGGCTCCCACAAGAGACCCAGTACTTC | CASSLDRLPQETQYF
TRBJ1-1 | - | once | TRBV6-6 | TGTGCCAGCAGTTACTCTACAGCCACTGAAGCTTTCTTT | CASSYSTATEAFF
TRBJ2-3 | TRBD2 | - | TRBV15 | TGTGCCACCAGCAGAGTATTAGCGGGAGAAGCAGATACGCAGTATTTT | CATSRVLAGEADTQYF
TRBJ1-5 | - | - | TRBV19 | TGTGCCAGTAGTGATCTGGCAGGAAATCAGCCCCAGCATTTT | CASSDLAGNQPQHF
TRBJ2-2 | - | - | TRBV5-1 | TGCGCCAGCAGGTCAAGTACAGGCACCCCCACCGGGGAGCTGTTTTTT | CASRSSTGTPTGELFF
TRBJ2-1 | - | - | TRBV7-9 | TGTGCCAGCAGACAGGGGGGGTCAGTAACGGGATATAAATACAATGAGCAGTTCTTC | CASRQGGSVTGYKYNEQFF
TRBJ2-1 | TRBD1 | few | TRBV19 | TGTGCCAGTAATTTCCGGGACAGGGTGAATGAGCAGTTCTTC | CASNFRDRVNEQFF
TRBJ1-2 | - | - | TRBV10-2 | TGCGCCAGCAGTGATGCTCAGTTAGTGGGAGGGGAATACACCTTC | CASSDAQLVGGEYTF
TRBJ2-5 | TRBD2 | - | TRBV19 | TGTGCCAGTAGTAAGCTAGCGGGGGGCGGCGCAGAGACCCAGTACTTC | CASSKLAGGGAETQYF
TRBJ2-5 | TRBD2 | - | TRBV7-8 | TGTGCCAGCAGCTTAGGTAGACTAGCGGGAGGGCCAGGGGAGACCCAGTACTTC | CASSLGRLAGGPGETQYF
TRBJ2-1 | TRBD2 | - | TRBV4-2 | TGTGCCAGCAGCCACCCAGAGGCGGGAGCGAGCAATGAGCAGTTCTTC | CASSHPEAGASNEQFF
TRBJ1-2 | TRBD1 | - | TRBV29-1 | TGCAGCGCCGCTACAGGGGGCGCACACTATGGCTACACCTTC | CSAATGGAHYGYTF
TRBJ1-2 | TRBD1 | - | TRBV29-1 | TGCAGCGTTGAGGGACAGAACCCGAGCAACTATGGCTACACCTTC | CSVEGQNPSNYGYTF
TRBJ2-2 | TRBD2 | - | TRBV27 | TGTGCCAGCACGGGCGGGAGAATCCAGGGCGGGGAGCTGTTTTTT | CASTGGRIQGGELFF
TRBJ1-2 | - | - | TRBV14 | TGTGCCAGCAGCCATTCTGGCGGCAGAAACTATGGCTACACCTTC | CASSHSGGRNYGYTF
TRBJ2-1 | - | - | TRBV28 | TGTGCCAGCAGACCGGAAGGGGGCCTCCGGGGGAATGAGCAGTTCTTC | CASRPEGGLRGNEQFF
TRBJ1-5 | - | - | TRBV2 | TGTGCCAGCAGTGAAGGGACAGTCCAGCCCCAGAATTTT | CASSEGTVQPQNF
TRBJ1-3 | TRBD1 | - | TRBV5-1 | TGCGCCAGCAGCTTGACGGACAGGGGAAGGGGAAACACCATATATTTT | CASSLTDRGRGNTIYF
TRBJ2-7 | - | - | TRBV5-5 | TGTGCCAGCAGCTCGACAGGCCTAAGCTCCTACGAGCAGTACTTC | CASSSTGLSSYEQYF
TRBJ2-7 | - | - | TRBV5-1 | TGCGCCAGCTACCCCGGGTCAACCTCCTACGAGCAGTACTTC | CASYPGSTSYEQYF
TRBJ1-2 | TRBD1 | - | TRBV18 | TGTGCCAGCTCACCATCTTGGACAGGGAGCAGTGGTGGCTACACCTTC | CASSPSWTGSSGGYTF
TRBJ2-5 | - | - | TRBV5-1 | TGCGCCAGCAGCTTGGGATCCGGGAGCGAGACCCAGTACTTC | CASSLGSGSETQYF
TRBJ2-7 | - | - | TRBV5-4 | TGTGCCAGCAGCTTGGACACGGACAGACCCTACGAGCAGTACTTC | CASSLDTDRPYEQYF
TRBJ2-1 | TRBD1 | - | TRBV19 | TGTGCCAGTAGTCTACAGGGGGCGCAGGGCAATGAGCAGTTCTTC | CASSLQGAQGNEQFF
TRBJ2-1 | TRBD1 | once | TRBV12-5 | TGTGCTACAAAGGGGGACCCAGGGGGCAGCTCCTACAATGAGCAGTTCTTC | CATKGDPGGSSYNEQFF
TRBJ2-7 | TRBD2 | - | TRBV6-5 | TGTGCCAGCAGTTACTCTGGGCAGGGAGGGGACGAGCAGTACTTC | CASSYSGQGGDEQYF
TRBJ2-7 | - | - | TRBV11-2 | TGTGCCAGCAGCTTATTGGCAGTCTACGAGCAGTACTTC | CASSLLAVYEQYF
TRBJ1-1 | - | few | TRBV7-9 | TGTGCCAGCAACCAGGGGAGCGTGAACACTGAAGCTTTCTTT | CASNQGSVNTEAFF
TRBJ1-1 | - | few | TRBV7-9 | TGTGCCAGCAGGGTTGAGAGAATGGTCTTT | CASRVERMVF
TRBJ1-5 | - | - | TRBV19 | TGTGCCAGTAGTGCCCAAGCCGGGCCCCAGCATTTT | CASSAQAGPQHF
TRBJ1-2 | - | - | TRBV10-1 | TGCGCCAGCAGTGAGCAGAACAGAATTCGTGGCTACACCTTC | CASSEQNRIRGYTF
TRBJ1-3 | TRBD1 | - | TRBV28 | TGTGCCAGCAGTTTAGGGTCAGGGGGTGACACCATATATTTT | CASSLGSGGDTIYF
TRBJ1-2 | TRBD1 | - | TRBV2 | TGTGCCAGCAGTGAAGCGCTCGCCCTGGGGACAGGGCCTAATGGCTACACCTTC | CASSEALALGTGPNGYTF
TRBJ1-5 | TRBD1 | - | TRBV29-1 | TGCAGCGCCGGGACAGGGAATGGCAATCAGCCCCAGCATTTT | CSAGTGNGNQPQHF
TRBJ1-1 | TRBD1 | - | TRBV19 | TGTGCCAGTAGTACACAGGGGAGAGGTGAAGCTTTCTTT | CASSTQGRGEAFF
TRBJ2-2 | - | - | TRBV12-2 | TGTGCAAGTCGCTTCCCAGGGGGAACCGGGGAGCTGTTTTTT | CASRFPGGTGELFF